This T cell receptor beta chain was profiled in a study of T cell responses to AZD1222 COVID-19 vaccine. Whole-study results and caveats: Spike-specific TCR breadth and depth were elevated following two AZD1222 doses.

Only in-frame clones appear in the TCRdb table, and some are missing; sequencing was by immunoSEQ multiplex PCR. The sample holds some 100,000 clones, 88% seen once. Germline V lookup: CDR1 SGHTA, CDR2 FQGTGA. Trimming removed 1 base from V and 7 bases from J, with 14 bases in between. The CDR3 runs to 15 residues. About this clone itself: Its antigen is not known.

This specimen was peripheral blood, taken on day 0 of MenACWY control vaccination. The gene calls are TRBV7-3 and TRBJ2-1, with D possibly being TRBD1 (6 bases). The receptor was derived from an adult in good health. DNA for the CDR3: TGTGCCAGCAGCTTAAGGGACACTCAGAAGAATGAGCAGTTCTTC. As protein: CASSLRDTQKNEQFF.